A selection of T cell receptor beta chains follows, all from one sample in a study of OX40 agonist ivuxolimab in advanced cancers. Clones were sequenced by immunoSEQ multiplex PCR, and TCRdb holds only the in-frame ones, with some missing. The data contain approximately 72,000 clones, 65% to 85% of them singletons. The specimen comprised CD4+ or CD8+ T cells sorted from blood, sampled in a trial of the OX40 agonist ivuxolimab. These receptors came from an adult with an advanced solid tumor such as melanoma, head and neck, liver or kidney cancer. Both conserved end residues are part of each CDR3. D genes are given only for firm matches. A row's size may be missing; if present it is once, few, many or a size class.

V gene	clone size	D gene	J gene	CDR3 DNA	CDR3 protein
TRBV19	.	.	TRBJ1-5	TGTGCCAGTAACCAGGGCCCCTATAGCAATCAGCCCCAGCATTTT	CASNQGPYSNQPQHF
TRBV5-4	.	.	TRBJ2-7	TGTGCCAGCAGCGTCGACCGACTTTACGAGCAGTACTTC	CASSVDRLYEQYF
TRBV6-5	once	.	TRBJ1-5	TGTGCCAGCAGTCGGAGTCCTGCGAATCAGCCCCAGCATTTT	CASSRSPANQPQHF
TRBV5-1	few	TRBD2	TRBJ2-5	TGCGCCAGCAGCTTGGATGTGGCGGGGGACCAAGAGACCCAGTACTTC	CASSLDVAGDQETQYF
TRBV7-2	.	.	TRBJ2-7	TGTGCCAGCAGCTTAAAGGCTGTCTACGAGCAGTACTTC	CASSLKAVYEQYF
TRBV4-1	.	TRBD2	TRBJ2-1	TGCGCCAGCAGCCAAGAGCTGGGAGGGCTAGCGAATCGCTACAATGAGCAGTTCTTC	CASSQELGGLANRYNEQFF
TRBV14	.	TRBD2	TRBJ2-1	TGTGCCAGCAGCCCCGGACTAGCGGCCTCGAGTAGGAATGAGCAGTTCTTC	CASSPGLAASSRNEQFF
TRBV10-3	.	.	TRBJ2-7	TGTGCCATCAGTGAGTCACAGGGCGACGAGCAGTACTTC	CAISESQGDEQYF
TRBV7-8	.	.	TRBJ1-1	TGTGCCAGCAGCTCCGACAGGAACACTGAAGCTTTCTTT	CASSSDRNTEAFF
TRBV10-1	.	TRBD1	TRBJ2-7	TGCGCCAGCAGTTATAGCCGGGACAGGGGTCTCAACGAGCAGTACTTC	CASSYSRDRGLNEQYF
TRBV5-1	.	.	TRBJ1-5	TGCGCCAGCAGCTTGTTTGGGGGAAATCAGCCCCAGCATTTT	CASSLFGGNQPQHF
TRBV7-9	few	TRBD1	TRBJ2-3	TGTGCCAGCAGCAGCGGGACAGGGGACACAGATACGCAGTATTTT	CASSSGTGDTDTQYF
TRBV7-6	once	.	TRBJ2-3	TGTGCCAGCAGCTTAAGTTCGGGCGATAGCACAGATACGCAGTATTTT	CASSLSSGDSTDTQYF
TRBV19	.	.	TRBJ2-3	TGTGCCAGTAGTATAGGGAGTGGGGGCACAGATACGCAGTATTTT	CASSIGSGGTDTQYF
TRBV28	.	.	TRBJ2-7	TGTGCCAGCAGTTGGACAGGAGGGTTCGAGCAGTACTTC	CASSWTGGFEQYF
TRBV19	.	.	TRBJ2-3	TGTGCCAGTAGTATTAACGGGGAAACAGATACGCAGTATTTT	CASSINGETDTQYF
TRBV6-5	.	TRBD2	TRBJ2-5	TGTGCCAGCAGCCCCACCGGCGGGGAGGGGGAGACCCAGTACTTC	CASSPTGGEGETQYF